A selection of T cell receptor beta chains follows, all from one sample in a study of OX40 agonist ivuxolimab in advanced cancers. Using immunoSEQ multiplex PCR, the repertoire was profiled, and TCRdb retains in-frame clones only, with some absent. The sample includes more than 50,000 clones, around 86% seen only once; the top ten take about 2.4%. Sequenced here: CD4+ or CD8+ T cells sorted from blood, sampled in a trial of the OX40 agonist ivuxolimab. The receptors originated from an adult with an advanced solid tumor such as melanoma, head and neck, liver or kidney cancer. Each CDR3 is given with its conserved first and last residue. The D gene is left open where the match is weak. A row's size may be missing; if present it is once, few, many or a size class.

J gene	clone size	D gene	V gene	CDR3 protein	CDR3 DNA
TRBJ1-1	-	-	TRBV27	CASSLRGEAFF	TGTGCCAGCAGTTTGAGGGGGGAAGCTTTCTTT
TRBJ2-1	-	TRBD2	TRBV10-3	CAISERGDNEQFF	TGTGCCATCAGTGAGCGGGGGGACAATGAGCAGTTCTTC
TRBJ2-3	-	-	TRBV9	CASSPHAWVSSDTQYF	TGTGCCAGCAGCCCCCATGCATGGGTTTCATCAGATACGCAGTATTTT
TRBJ1-1	-	-	TRBV27	CASSWGGANTEAFF	TGTGCCAGCAGTTGGGGGGGGGCGAACACTGAAGCTTTCTTT
TRBJ2-5	-	TRBD1	TRBV16	CASSQFQDRVQYF	TGTGCCAGCAGCCAATTTCAGGACAGGGTTCAGTACTTC
TRBJ2-3	-	-	TRBV2	CASSPRVGDTQYF	TGTGCCAGCAGTCCCAGGGTAGGAGATACGCAGTATTTT
TRBJ2-1	-	TRBD2	TRBV7-3	CASSRLAGDHNEQFF	TGTGCCAGCAGTCGCCTAGCGGGGGACCACAATGAGCAGTTCTTC
TRBJ2-1	-	TRBD2	TRBV19	CASSKGVPGLAGVYNEQFF	TGTGCCAGTAGTAAGGGGGTACCGGGACTAGCGGGGGTTTACAATGAGCAGTTCTTC
TRBJ1-2	-	-	TRBV13	CASSFNNPGGERGYGYTF	TGTGCCAGCAGCTTCAACAACCCGGGGGGGGAACGTGGCTATGGCTACACCTTC
TRBJ1-2	once	-	TRBV27	CASSLRGGYGYTF	TGTGCCAGCAGTTTAAGGGGGGGTTATGGCTACACCTTC
TRBJ2-7	-	TRBD2	TRBV7-7	CASSLGVGGGQDEQYF	TGTGCTAGCAGCTTGGGGGTTGGCGGGGGGCAGGACGAGCAGTACTTC